The 10 T cell receptor beta chains in this list originate from one sample, sequenced in a study of shared clonotypes between healthy human individuals. Only in-frame clones appear in the TCRdb table, and some are missing; sequencing was by immunoSEQ multiplex PCR. The repertoire holds fewer than 150,000 clones, with approximately 70% as singletons. What was sequenced was memory CD8+ T cells sorted from blood. Documented subset: CD45RO+ cells pooled with CCR7-negative TemRA cells. Receptors originate from a woman younger than 45 in good health.

This chain joins TRBV11-2 and TRBJ2-7, with 7 positions matching TRBD1. Germline CDR1 SGHAT, CDR2 FQNNGV. The CDR3 consists of 13 residues. V was clipped by 5 bases and J by 2 bases; unmatched bases: 3. CDR3 coding DNA: TGTGCCAGCAGCCGGACAGGCCCCTACGAGCAGTACTTC. Protein sequence: CASSRTGPYEQYF. Looking up the rest from reference TRBV11-2 and TRBJ2-7 gives the full variable domain: EAGVAQSPRYKIIEKRQSVAFWCNPISGHATLYWYQQILGQGPKLLIQFQNNGVVDDSQLPKDRFSAERLKGVDSTLKIQPAKLEDSAVYLCASSRTGPYEQYFGPGTRLTVT.

Only a few counts were recorded for this clone. The chain recombines TRBV7-9 with TRBJ2-7, with 9 bases aligning to TRBD2. Trimming took 2 bases from V and 2 from J; bases not matched to a gene: 4. CDR1 is SEHNR, CDR2 FQNEAQ, per germline (reference sequence). This CDR3 region has 15 residues. CDR3 nucleotides: TGTGCCAGCAGCTTAAATGCGGGAGGGGCCTACGAGCAGTACTTC. Translated, it gives CASSLNAGGAYEQYF.

Only a few counts were recorded for this clone. V usage is TRBV25-1 and J usage is TRBJ2-5, with 9 bases aligning to TRBD2. With the DNA end fitting TRBJ2-7 better, the J assignment may be wrong. This CDR3 comprises 15 residues. Germline V lookup: CDR1 MGHDK, CDR2 SYGVNS. CDR3 loop: CASSGNSGSNYEQYF. The CDR3 DNA follows: TGTGCCAGCAGTGGAAATAGCGGGAGTAACTACGAGCAGTACTTC.

The gene calls are TRBV4-1 and TRBJ1-4, with TRBD1 identical over 9 bases. CDR1 is MGHRA and CDR2 is YSYEKL in the germline V gene. The CDR3 length is 18 residues. V gave up 6 bases and J gave up 0 bases; unmatched junction bases: 11. In DNA, the CDR3 is TGCGCCAGCAGTCGGAGGCCGGGACAGGGTGCAACTAATGAAAAACTGTTTTTT. Encoded protein: CASSRRPGQGATNEKLFF.

The rearrangement uses TRBV18 and TRBJ2-7; a weak D match, TRBD1 (6 bases). The V gene's germline CDR1 is KGHSH and CDR2 LQKENI. V shed 1 base and J shed 3 bases, with 10 bases lying between them. This CDR3 has 14 residues. Here the CDR3 reads CASSPRGHGYEQYF. The CDR3 region has the DNA TGTGCCAGCTCACCACGGGGACACGGCTACGAGCAGTACTTC.

The chain recombines TRBV29-1 with TRBJ1-1; unclear D gene. V lost 6 bases to trimming and J lost 7 bases, with 9 bases between them. CDR1 is SQVTM and CDR2 is ANQGSEA in the germline V gene. The CDR3 length is 10 residues. The CDR3 bases are TGCAGCGTGGCCCGAGGTGAAGCTTTCTTT. Its protein product is CSVARGEAFF.

The chain is built from TRBV6-1 and TRBJ2-2, with TRBD1 matching 7 bases. Germline-derived CDR1 and CDR2 are MNHNS and SASEGT. V dropped 6 bases and J dropped 5; count of bases not matched to a gene: 9. The CDR3 has 15 amino acids. CDR3 region: CASSLVGQPTGELFF. CDR3 DNA sequence: TGTGCCAGCAGCTTGGTGGGACAGCCTACCGGGGAGCTGTTTTTT.

This clone is termed medium-sized (0.01 to 0.1%). V and J are TRBV11-1 and TRBJ2-7; 8 nucleotides match TRBD1. The CDR3 is 15 residues long. V shed 3 bases, J shed 3 bases, and the junction held 7 bases outside the gene matches. Per germline, CDR1 SGHAT and CDR2 FQDESV (reference sequence). DNA for the CDR3: TGTGCCAGCAGCTTTAGACAGGGGCAATTCTACGAGCAGTACTTC. Protein sequence: CASSFRQGQFYEQYF.

V gene TRBV28 combines with J gene TRBJ2-7; 12 bases line up with TRBD1. Germline V gene lookup returns CDR1 MDHEN and CDR2 SYDVKM. The length of the CDR3 is 16 residues. With 5 bases clipped from V and 5 bases from J, the junction kept 10 bases outside the gene matches. CDR3 sequence: CASSPLQGQGAHEQYF. DNA of the CDR3: TGTGCCAGCAGTCCCCTCCAGGGACAGGGGGCCCACGAGCAGTACTTC.

The rearrangement links TRBV19 to TRBJ2-2; the match to TRBD1 covers 7 bases. V lost 10 bases and J lost 5; bases outside the gene matches: 13. This CDR3 is built from 15 residues. Germline-derived CDR1 and CDR2 are LNHDA and SQIVND (reference sequence). As DNA, the CDR3 is TGTGCCACCCGGCCGAGGGGGCGAGGGACCGGGGAGCTGTTTTTT. Translation: CATRPRGRGTGELFF.